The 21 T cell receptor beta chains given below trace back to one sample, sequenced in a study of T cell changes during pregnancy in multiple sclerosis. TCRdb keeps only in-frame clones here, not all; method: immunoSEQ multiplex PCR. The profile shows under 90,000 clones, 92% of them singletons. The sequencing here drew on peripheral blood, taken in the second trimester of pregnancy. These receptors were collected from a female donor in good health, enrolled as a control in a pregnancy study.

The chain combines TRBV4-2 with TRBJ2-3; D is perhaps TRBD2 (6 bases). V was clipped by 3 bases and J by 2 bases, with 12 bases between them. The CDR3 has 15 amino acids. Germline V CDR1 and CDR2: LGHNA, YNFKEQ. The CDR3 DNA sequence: TGTGCCAGCAGCCAGGGGGGTTCACACACAGATACGCAGTATTTT. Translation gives CASSQGGSHTDTQYF.

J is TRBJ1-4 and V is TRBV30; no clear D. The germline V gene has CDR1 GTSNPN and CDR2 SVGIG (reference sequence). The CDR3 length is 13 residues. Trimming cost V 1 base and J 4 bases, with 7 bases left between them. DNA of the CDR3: TGTGCCTGGAGTGAACGGGTTAATGAAAAACTGTTTTTT. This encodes CAWSERVNEKLFF.

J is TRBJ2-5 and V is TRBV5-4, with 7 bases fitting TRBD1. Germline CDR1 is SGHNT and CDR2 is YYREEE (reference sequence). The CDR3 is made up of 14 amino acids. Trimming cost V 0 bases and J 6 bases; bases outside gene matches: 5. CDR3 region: CASSLEAGGKTQYF. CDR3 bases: TGTGCCAGCAGCTTGGAGGCAGGGGGTAAGACCCAGTACTTC.

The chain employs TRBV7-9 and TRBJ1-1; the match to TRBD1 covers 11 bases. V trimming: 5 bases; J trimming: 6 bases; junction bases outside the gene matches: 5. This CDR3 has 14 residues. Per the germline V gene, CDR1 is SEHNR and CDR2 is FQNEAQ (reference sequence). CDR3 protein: CASSLGQGAAEAFF. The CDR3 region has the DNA TGTGCCAGCAGCCTAGGACAGGGGGCTGCTGAAGCTTTCTTT.

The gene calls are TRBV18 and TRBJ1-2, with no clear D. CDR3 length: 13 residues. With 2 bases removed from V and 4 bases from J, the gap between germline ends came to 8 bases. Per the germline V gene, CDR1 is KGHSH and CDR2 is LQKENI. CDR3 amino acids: CASSPEESYGYTF. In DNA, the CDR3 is TGTGCCAGCTCACCAGAGGAAAGCTATGGCTACACCTTC.

For the CDR3, the DNA is TGTGCCAGTAGTTTGACTAGGACTGAAGCTTTCTTT. Protein: CASSLTRTEAFF. The chain employs TRBV19 and TRBJ1-1, with D hard to call. Deletions cut 5 bases from V and 5 bases from J, with 9 bases between. This CDR3 is built from 12 residues. CDR1 is LNHDA and CDR2 is SQIVND in the germline V gene (reference sequence).

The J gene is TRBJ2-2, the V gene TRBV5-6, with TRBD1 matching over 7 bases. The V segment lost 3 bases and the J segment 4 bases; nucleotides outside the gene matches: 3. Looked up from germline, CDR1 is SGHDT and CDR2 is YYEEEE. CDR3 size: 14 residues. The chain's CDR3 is CASSYGTATGELFF. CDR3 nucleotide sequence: TGTGCCAGCAGCTACGGGACAGCCACCGGGGAGCTGTTTTTT.

For the CDR3, the DNA is TGTGCCAGCAGATTAATTAGGGACTTGGACTACACCTTC. As protein: CASRLIRDLDYTF. This sequence joins TRBV27 and TRBJ1-2; TRBD1 might be the D (5 bases). Germline CDR1 and CDR2: MNHEY and SMNVEV (reference sequence). The CDR3 spans 13 residues. V was shortened by 6 bases and J by 10 bases, with 18 bases between the two germline ends.

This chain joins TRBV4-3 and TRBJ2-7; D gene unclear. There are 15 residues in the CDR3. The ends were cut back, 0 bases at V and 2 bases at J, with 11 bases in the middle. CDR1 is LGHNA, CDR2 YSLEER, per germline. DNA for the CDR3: TGCGCCAGCAGCCAAGATAGTCCAGGCCCCTACGAGCAGTACTTC. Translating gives CASSQDSPGPYEQYF.

The CDR3 is CASSSYVAGENTGELFF. The DNA of the CDR3 is TGTGCCAGCAGCTCCTATGTAGCGGGAGAGAACACCGGGGAGCTGTTTTTT. This rearrangement joins TRBV13 to TRBJ2-2, with TRBD2 matching over 9 bases. Germline CDR1 PRHDT, CDR2 FYEKMQ (reference sequence). V was pared by 4 bases and J by 1 base, with 7 bases of the junction left unmatched. This CDR3 comprises 17 residues.

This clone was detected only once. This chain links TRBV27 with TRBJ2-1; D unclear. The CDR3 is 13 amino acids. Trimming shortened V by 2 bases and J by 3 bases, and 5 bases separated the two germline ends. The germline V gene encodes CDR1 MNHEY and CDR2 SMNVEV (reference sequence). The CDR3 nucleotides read TGTGCCAGCAGTTTAAACTTCTACAATGAGCAGTTCTTC. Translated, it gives CASSLNFYNEQFF.

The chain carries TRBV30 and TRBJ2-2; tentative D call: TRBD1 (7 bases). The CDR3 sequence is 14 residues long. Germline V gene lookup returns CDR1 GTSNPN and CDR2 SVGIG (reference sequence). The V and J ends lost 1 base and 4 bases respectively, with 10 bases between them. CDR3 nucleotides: TGTGCCTGGAGTGCCCAGGGGGGCACCGGGGAGCTGTTTTTT. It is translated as CAWSAQGGTGELFF.

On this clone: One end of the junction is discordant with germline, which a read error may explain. For the CDR3, the DNA is TGTGCCAGCAGGACAGGCGAGGGTTCAACCCTCCACTTT. Its translation is CASRTGEGSTLHF. The chain uses TRBV7-2 and TRBJ1-6; possibly TRBD1 for D (6 bases). Germline lookup yields CDR1 SGHTA and CDR2 FQGNSA. The CDR3 extends over 13 amino acids. The variable domain in full, with the rest retrieved from reference TRBV7-2 and TRBJ1-6, is GAGVSQSPSNKVTEKGKDVELRCDPISGHTALYWYRQSLGQGLEFLIYFQGNSAPDKSGLPSDRFSAERTGGSVSTLTIQRTQQEDSAVYLCASRTGEGSTLHFGNGTRLTVT.

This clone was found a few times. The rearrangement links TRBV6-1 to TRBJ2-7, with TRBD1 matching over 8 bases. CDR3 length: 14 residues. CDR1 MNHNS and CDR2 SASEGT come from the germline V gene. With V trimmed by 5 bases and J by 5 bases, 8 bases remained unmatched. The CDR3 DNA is TGTGCCAGCAGTCTGACAGGGGAACGGGACGAGCAGTACTTC. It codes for CASSLTGERDEQYF.

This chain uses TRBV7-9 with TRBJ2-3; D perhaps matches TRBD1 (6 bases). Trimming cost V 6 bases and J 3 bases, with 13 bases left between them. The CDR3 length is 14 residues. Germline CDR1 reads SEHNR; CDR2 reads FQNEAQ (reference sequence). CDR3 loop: CASSLTGPTDTQYF. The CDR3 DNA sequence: TGTGCCAGCAGTTTGACAGGTCCAACAGATACGCAGTATTTT.

The CDR3 protein is CASSPGTSAGGPSYEQYF. The CDR3 DNA reads TGTGCCAGCAGCCCGGGAACTTCAGCGGGAGGGCCCTCCTACGAGCAGTACTTC. V gene TRBV7-9 combines with J gene TRBJ2-7; 10 bases are shared with TRBD2. Germline CDR1 is SEHNR and CDR2 is FQNEAQ (reference sequence). The CDR3 spans 18 residues. Unmatched junction bases numbered 13, after V lost 5 bases and J lost 0 bases.

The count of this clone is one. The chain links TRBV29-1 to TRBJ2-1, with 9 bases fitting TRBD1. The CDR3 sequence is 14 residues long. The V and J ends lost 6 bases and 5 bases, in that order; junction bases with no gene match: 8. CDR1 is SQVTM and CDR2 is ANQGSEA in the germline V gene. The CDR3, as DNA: TGCAGCGTCGTAACAGGGGGCCCCAACAATGAGCAGTTCTTC. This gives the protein CSVVTGGPNNEQFF.

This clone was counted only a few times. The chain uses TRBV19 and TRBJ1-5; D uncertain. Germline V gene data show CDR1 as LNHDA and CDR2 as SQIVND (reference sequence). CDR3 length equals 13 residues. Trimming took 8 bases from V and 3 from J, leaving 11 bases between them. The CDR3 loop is CASHRDLNQPQHF. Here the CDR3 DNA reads TGTGCCAGTCACCGGGATCTCAATCAGCCCCAGCATTTT. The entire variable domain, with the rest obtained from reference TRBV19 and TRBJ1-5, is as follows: DGGITQSPKYLFRKEGQNVTLSCEQNLNHDAMYWYRQDPGQGLRLIYYSQIVNDFQKGDIAEGYSVSREKKESFPLTVTSAQKNPTAFYLCASHRDLNQPQHFGDGTRLSIL.

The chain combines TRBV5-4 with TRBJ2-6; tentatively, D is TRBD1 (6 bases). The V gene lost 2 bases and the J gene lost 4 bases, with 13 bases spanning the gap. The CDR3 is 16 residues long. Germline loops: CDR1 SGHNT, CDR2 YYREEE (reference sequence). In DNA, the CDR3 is TGTGCCAGCAGCTTTCCAGGGGATGTAGGGGCCAACGTCCTGACTTTC. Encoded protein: CASSFPGDVGANVLTF.

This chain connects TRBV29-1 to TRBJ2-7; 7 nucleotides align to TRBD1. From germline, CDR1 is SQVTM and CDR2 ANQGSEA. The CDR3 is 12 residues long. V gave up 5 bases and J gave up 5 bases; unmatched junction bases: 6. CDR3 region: CSVKRGLDEQYF. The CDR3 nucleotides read TGCAGCGTTAAGAGGGGGCTCGACGAGCAGTACTTC.

Here the CDR3 reads CASSLSEQETQYF. CDR3 in DNA: TGTGCCAGCAGCTTGAGTGAACAAGAGACCCAGTACTTC. The V and J genes are TRBV11-3 and TRBJ2-5, with unresolved D. The ends were cut back, 3 bases at V and 2 bases at J, with 7 bases in the middle. Germline loops: CDR1 SGHNT, CDR2 YENEEA. This CDR3 has 13 residues.